What follows are 6 T cell receptor beta chains derived from one specimen sequenced in a study of long-term antiretroviral therapy in people with HIV. Survey-level immunoSEQ v3.0 assays were run. Clones were sequenced by immunoSEQ multiplex PCR, and TCRdb holds only the in-frame ones, with some missing. The sample shows fewer than 35,000 clones, 97% of them seen only once. Sequences were derived from unsorted PBMCs, sampled 6.9 years after starting antiretroviral therapy. These receptors originate from a man aged 25 to 40 with HIV.

The genes are TRBV13 and TRBJ2-7, with 9 positions matching TRBD1. The V and J ends lost 6 bases and 6 bases, in that order; junction bases with no gene match: 6. CDR3 size: 13 residues. CDR1 and CDR2 (germline): PRHDT, FYEKMQ (reference sequence). CDR3 coding DNA: TGTGCCAGCAGGCTGGGACAGGGAGGCGAGCAGTACTTC. Residues: CASRLGQGGEQYF.

V gene TRBV27 combines with J gene TRBJ2-1, with D possibly TRBD1 on 9 matching bases. The germline V and J ends were trimmed by 6 bases and 5 bases, with 23 bases remaining between them. Germline V gene lookup returns CDR1 MNHEY and CDR2 SMNVEV (reference sequence). CDR3 size: 17 residues. DNA for the CDR3: TGTGCCAGCAGGCGGGACAGGGTGCTAGCGGGCAACAATGAGCAGTTCTTC. Translation gives CASRRDRVLAGNNEQFF.

This rearrangement joins TRBV4-2 to TRBJ1-3, with D possibly being TRBD1 (5 bases). Germline V lookup: CDR1 LGHNA, CDR2 YNFKEQ. CDR3 length: 14 residues. Trimming cost V 4 bases and J 1 base, with 8 bases left between them. DNA of the CDR3: TGTGCCAGCAGCCGGGACTCTTCTGGAAACACCATATATTTT. This gives the protein CASSRDSSGNTIYF.

The chain employs TRBV19 and TRBJ1-1; the match to TRBD1 covers 8 bases. V gave up 7 bases and J gave up 6 bases; unmatched junction bases: 10. The CDR3 is 14 residues long. Looked up from germline, CDR1 is LNHDA and CDR2 is SQIVND (reference sequence). The CDR3 DNA reads TGTGCCAGTAATGCCGACAGGGGCTACGCTGAAGCTTTCTTT. It translates to CASNADRGYAEAFF.

The chain employs TRBV7-2 and TRBJ2-7, with D perhaps assigned TRBD1 or TRBD2 (6 bases each). This CDR3 comprises 15 residues. The V gene's germline CDR1 is SGHTA and CDR2 FQGNSA. V dropped 2 bases and J dropped 5 bases, with 16 bases sitting between them. CDR3 nucleotides: TGTGCCAGCAGCTTAAGGGGGGCGCCAGCCAACGAGCAGTACTTC. Translation: CASSLRGAPANEQYF.

The chain employs TRBV7-6 and TRBJ1-1; no clear D. The V gene lost 1 base and the J gene lost 9 bases, with 15 bases spanning the gap. Per the germline V gene, CDR1 is SGHVS and CDR2 is FNYEAQ. This CDR3 is built from 14 residues. CDR3 amino acids: CASSLVGMPSQAFF. DNA of the CDR3: TGTGCCAGCAGCTTAGTTGGGATGCCAAGTCAAGCTTTCTTT.